The 23 T cell receptor beta chains below were found in one sample sequenced in a study of T-cell reconstitution after alpha-beta-depleted transplantation in children. Construction of the TCRbeta library involved unique molecular identifiers. TCRdb reprocessed the PCR reads with MiXCR, giving one entry per CDR3 protein. The table lists around 300,000 distinct CDR3 sequences, 9.5% to 13% of them singletons. This material consisted of peripheral blood, taken 180 days after TCRalphabeta/CD19-depleted stem cell transplant. The receptors here all came from a male patient aged 2 to 10 who had a stem cell transplant for chronic granulomatous disease, so the T cells may come from the graft donor.

With respect to this clonotype: The junction departs from germline at one end; a sequencing error may be responsible. The chain joins TRBV7-2 to TRBJ1-4; D gene ambiguous. The germline V gene encodes CDR1 SGHTA and CDR2 FQGNSA. The CDR3 extends over 15 amino acids. For the CDR3, the DNA is TGCGCCAGCAGCTTACGTCCCGCATCTAATGAAAAACTGTTTTTT. Translating gives CASSLRPASNEKLFF.

This clonotype was counted at least ten times. This rearrangement joins TRBV7-6 to TRBJ1-6, with a weak D call TRBD1 (6 bases). Per the germline V gene, CDR1 is SGHVS and CDR2 is FNYEAQ. This CDR3 has 12 amino acids. Deletions cut 4 bases from V and 9 bases from J, with 7 bases between. This CDR3 reads CASSSGASPLHF. The CDR3 region has the DNA TGTGCCAGCAGCTCAGGGGCTTCACCCCTCCACTTT.

This clonotype has only a few counts. V is TRBV28 and J is TRBJ1-5, with 8 nucleotides matching TRBD1. Losses at the gene ends were 10 bases for V and 1 base for J; bases not matched to a gene: 6. This CDR3 has 14 amino acids. Germline V gene sequence: CDR1 MDHEN, CDR2 SYDVKM. The CDR3 nucleotides read TGTGCCACCTACAGGGGGTGGAGCAATCAGCCCCAGCATTTT. Amino acids: CATYRGWSNQPQHF.

This chain connects TRBV18 to TRBJ2-1; 7 bases are shared with TRBD1. Germline values: CDR1 KGHSH, CDR2 LQKENI. This CDR3 has 16 residues. V was clipped by 3 bases and J by 4 bases; unmatched bases: 9. Here the CDR3 DNA reads TGTGCCAGCTCACCTACACAGGACAGGTTTTACAATGAGCAGTTCTTC. Translation: CASSPTQDRFYNEQFF.

This clonotype was counted many times. The chain is built from TRBV21-1 and TRBJ2-7; the table gives TRBD1 as D, unverified against the DNA. TRBV21-1 is a pseudogene segment. CDR3 length equals 12 residues. The CDR3 protein is CASQQGEAEQYF. As DNA, the CDR3 is TGTGCCAGCCAACAGGGGGAGGCCGAGCAGTACTTC.

This clonotype was counted at least ten times. J is TRBJ2-5 and V is TRBV30; 9 bases line up with TRBD1. Germline CDR1 is GTSNPN and CDR2 is SVGIG (reference sequence). The CDR3 runs 13 residues. V lost 2 bases to trimming and J lost 6 bases; unmatched junction nucleotides: 4. The CDR3 coding sequence is TGTGCCTGGAGTACAGGGGGCGTGAAGACCCAGTACTTC. It codes for CAWSTGGVKTQYF.

The gene calls are TRBV11-2 and TRBJ2-4; 8 nucleotides agree with TRBD1. Per the germline V gene, CDR1 is SGHAT and CDR2 is FQNNGV. After removal of 0 bases from V and 2 bases from J, the junction contained 15 bases not matched to a gene. The CDR3 has 20 residues. CDR3 amino acids: CASSLDIPPTGVRSKNIQYF. The DNA for the CDR3 is TGTGCCAGCAGCTTAGACATCCCCCCGACAGGGGTTCGGTCCAAAAACATTCAGTACTTC.

This clonotype was counted a few times. The chain couples TRBV25-1 to TRBJ2-3; 8 bases line up with TRBD1. With V trimmed by 1 base and J by 3 bases, 15 bases remained unmatched. Looked up from germline, CDR1 is MGHDK and CDR2 is SYGVNS. The CDR3 sequence is 19 residues long. CDR3 protein: CASSESRAGGLIGTDTQYF. The CDR3 region has the DNA TGTGCCAGCAGTGAATCCAGGGCAGGGGGCTTGATAGGAACAGATACGCAGTATTTT.

V gene TRBV2 combines with J gene TRBJ2-2; tentative D call: TRBD2 (5 bases). V gave up 6 bases and J gave up 2 bases, with 22 bases separating them. The CDR3 runs 18 residues. Germline-derived CDR1 and CDR2 are SNHLY and FYNNEI. For the CDR3, the DNA is TGTGCCAGCAGCCTACTAGTTTTGTCCCCGCCAAACACCGGGGAGCTGTTTTTT. It translates to CASSLLVLSPPNTGELFF.

This clonotype occurred many times. The V call is TRBV12-3 or TRBV12-4, the J call TRBJ1-6; D remains ambiguous. V was trimmed by 3 bases and J by 7 bases, leaving 16 bases between them. The CDR3 is made up of 16 amino acids. The CDR3: CASSLAQNQGNSPLHF. The CDR3 DNA follows: TGTGCCAGCAGTTTGGCACAGAACCAAGGAAATTCACCCCTCCACTTT.

This clonotype has ten or more counts. J is TRBJ1-5 and V is TRBV19; no definite D call. The germline V gene has CDR1 LNHDA and CDR2 SQIVND (reference sequence). V lost 2 bases and J lost 0, with 11 bases in between. The CDR3 spans 16 residues. The chain's CDR3 is CASSITPLGSNQPQHF. Written as DNA, the CDR3 is TGTGCCAGTAGTATAACCCCTCTAGGTAGCAATCAGCCCCAGCATTTT.

This clonotype was recorded at least ten times. The chain employs TRBV20-1 and TRBJ2-2; 8 bases align to TRBD1. Germline CDR1 is DFQATT and CDR2 is SNEGSKA (reference sequence). The CDR3 length is 13 residues. Losses at the gene ends were 4 bases for V and 7 bases for J; bases not matched to a gene: 5. CDR3 sequence reads: CSATGQAGGELFF. The DNA of the CDR3 is TGCAGTGCTACGGGACAGGCAGGCGGGGAGCTGTTTTTT.

This clonotype was observed many times. V usage is TRBV20-1 and J usage is TRBJ2-6; 11 nucleotides align to TRBD1. Looked up from germline, CDR1 is DFQATT and CDR2 is SNEGSKA (reference sequence). V trimming: 4 bases; J trimming: 0 bases; junction bases outside the gene matches: 5. CDR3 length: 17 residues. CDR3 DNA: TGCAGTGCTACGACCGGGACAGGGGGCTCTGGGGCCAACGTCCTGACTTTC. This gives the protein CSATTGTGGSGANVLTF.

There are many counts of this clonotype. The rearrangement links TRBV7-2 to TRBJ2-1, with D perhaps TRBD2 (6 bases). The CDR3 has 12 residues. Germline V gene data show CDR1 as SGHTA and CDR2 as FQGNSA. V shed 4 bases and J shed 11 bases, with 12 bases lying between them. Written as DNA, the CDR3 is TGTGCCAGCAGCTCCCGGGGAGGCCAGCAGTTCTTC. Translated: CASSSRGGQQFF.

Note on this clonotype: Possible read error: a much larger clone is one base away. The chain couples TRBV20-1 to TRBJ2-3; D is ambiguous. CDR3 length: 12 residues. Trimming left V 1 base short and J 1 base short, with 3 bases between. The germline V gene has CDR1 DFQATT and CDR2 SNEGSKA (reference sequence). CDR3 in amino acids: CSARVGTDTQYF. CDR3 DNA sequence: TGCAGTGCTAGAGTTGGCACAGATACGCAGTATTTT.

The table lists this clonotype with many counts. The gene calls are TRBV2 and TRBJ2-7; the match to TRBD1 covers 7 bases. The germline V gene has CDR1 SNHLY and CDR2 FYNNEI. With V trimmed by 6 bases and J by 4 bases, 6 bases remained unmatched. This CDR3 spans 13 amino acids. CDR3 sequence: CASRGDRHYEQYF. The CDR3 DNA follows: TGTGCCAGCAGGGGGGACAGACATTACGAGCAGTACTTC.

Ten or more counts support this clonotype. The chain links TRBV6-2 or TRBV6-3 to TRBJ2-7; D remains unclear. CDR1 is MNHEY and CDR2 is SVGEGT in the germline V gene. The CDR3 runs 14 residues. With 6 bases removed from V and 4 bases from J, the gap between germline ends came to 16 bases. CDR3: CASSLDQTFYEQYF. DNA for the CDR3: TGTGCCAGCAGCCTTGACCAGACGTTTTACGAGCAGTACTTC.

Ten or more counts support this clonotype. This chain links TRBV28 with TRBJ2-4; D is possibly TRBD1 or TRBD2 (6 bases each). Trimming shortened V by 7 bases and J by 7 bases, and 20 bases separated the two germline ends. The CDR3 consists of 15 residues. Germline V lookup: CDR1 MDHEN, CDR2 SYDVKM. CDR3 amino acids: CASKLRDTIGNIQYF. In DNA, the CDR3 is TGTGCCAGCAAACTGCGGGACACCATCGGGAACATTCAGTACTTC.

In its sample, this clonotype was seen many times. CDR3 in amino acids: CASSVTAATGELFF. In DNA, the CDR3 is TGTGCCAGCAGCGTCACAGCGGCCACCGGGGAGCTGTTTTTT. This rearrangement joins TRBV12-3 or TRBV12-4 to TRBJ2-2, with TRBD2 as a possible D gene (5 bases). V was shortened by 6 bases and J by 4 bases, with 12 bases between the two germline ends. This CDR3 spans 14 amino acids.

Ten or more counts support this clonotype. V is TRBV21-1 and J is TRBJ2-5; no check of the table's D call, TRBD2, against the DNA was made. TRBV21-1 is shown as a pseudogene. The CDR3 runs 14 residues. CDR3 region: CASSAREYGETQYF. CDR3 in DNA: TGTGCCAGCAGCGCTCGGGAGTATGGAGAGACCCAGTACTTC.

The rearrangement uses TRBV29-1 and TRBJ2-5; D may be TRBD1 (6 bases). This CDR3 has 13 amino acids. V lost 4 bases and J 2 bases, leaving 11 bases between the germline ends. CDR1 SQVTM and CDR2 ANQGSEA come from the germline V gene. The CDR3 bases are TGCAGCGTTGCAGGACAGTATCAAGAGACCCAGTACTTC. Translating it yields CSVAGQYQETQYF.

This clonotype was seen many times. The rearrangement uses TRBV12-3 or TRBV12-4 and TRBJ2-1; no clear D gene. Trimming pared 5 bases from V and 7 bases from J, leaving 15 bases between. This CDR3 spans 14 amino acids. The CDR3: CASSDRLKRNEQFF. CDR3 nucleotides: TGTGCCAGCAGTGATCGGCTAAAGAGAAATGAGCAGTTCTTC.

The V gene is TRBV19, the J gene TRBJ1-2; TRBD1 agrees at 9 bases. The CDR3 extends over 14 amino acids. The trim removed 8 bases at V and 8 bases at J, leaving 12 bases unmatched. Germline V CDR1 and CDR2: LNHDA, SQIVND (reference sequence). For the CDR3, the DNA is TGTGCCAGTCGCTCGGACAGGGGCGTGCGGGGCTACACCTTC. It yields the protein CASRSDRGVRGYTF. The entire variable domain, with the rest obtained from reference TRBV19 and TRBJ1-2, is as follows: DGGITQSPKYLFRKEGQNVTLSCEQNLNHDAMYWYRQDPGQGLRLIYYSQIVNDFQKGDIAEGYSVSREKKESFPLTVTSAQKNPTAFYLCASRSDRGVRGYTFGSGTRLTVV.